Below, 25 T cell receptor beta chains from the same sample are listed, as sequenced in a study of regulatory T cells in long-lasting Graves disease (dated by TCRdb to the early 2020s). The time point label corresponds to: persistent/refractory GD, antithyroid drugs over 5 years with positive TRAb. RNA was extracted from PBMCs in TRIzol for both TCR sequencing and RNA sequencing. Library construction relied on multiplex PCR. Reads for this sample came from an Illumina HiSeq 4000. TCR beta libraries were built with iRepertoire HTBI primers and Arm-PCR amplification of CDR3 regions. TCRdb reanalyzed the raw reads on its own, using fastp at Q25 for trimming and MiXCR for clone calling, and kept in-frame beta chains. Each entry is one CDR3 protein sequence, shown with its most common DNA and genes. The sample table shows about 430,000 distinct CDR3 sequences, and 21% are seen once. Roughly 13% of the sample belongs to the ten largest clones.

The starting material was peripheral blood mononuclear cells (PBMCs), obtained when the disease was refractory, from a patient treated with antithyroid drugs. The receptors were sampled from a female donor with Graves disease.

The table lists this clonotype with many counts. The V call is TRBV28, the J call TRBJ2-7, with D possibly TRBD1 on 5 matching bases. The CDR3 has 15 residues. Trimming took 7 bases from V and 1 from J, leaving 17 bases between them. From germline, CDR1 is MDHEN and CDR2 SYDVKM. The CDR3 sequence is CASTPSRGSSYEQYF. DNA for the CDR3: TGTGCCAGCACCCCTTCTAGGGGCTCTTCCTACGAGCAGTACTTC.

Here the CDR3 DNA reads TGTGCCAGCAGACCCCCGGACAGCAACTATGGCTACACCTTC. Protein sequence: CASRPPDSNYGYTF. The rearrangement uses TRBV7-9 and TRBJ1-2, with D possibly being TRBD1 (6 bases). The ends were cut back, 6 bases at V and 2 bases at J, with 13 bases in the middle. The CDR3 is 14 residues long. In germline, CDR1 is SEHNR, CDR2 FQNEAQ (reference sequence).

There are many counts of this clonotype. The V gene is TRBV29-1, the J gene TRBJ2-5; TRBD2 is a possible D gene (5 bases). Looked up from germline, CDR1 is SQVTM and CDR2 is ANQGSEA. With 3 bases removed from V and 5 bases from J, the gap between germline ends came to 16 bases. There are 14 residues in the CDR3. The CDR3 DNA sequence: TGCAGCGTTGATCCGGGAAGGTTGGGGGAGACCCAGTACTTC. The encoded protein is CSVDPGRLGETQYF.

This rearrangement joins TRBV28 to TRBJ1-3; a possible D gene is TRBD1 (6 bases). CDR1 MDHEN and CDR2 SYDVKM come from the germline V gene. Trimming took off 4 bases at V and 4 bases at J, with 32 bases between the two ends. The CDR3 spans 21 residues. The CDR3 nucleotides are TGTGCCAGCAGTTCTTCCGCTCGACAGGTGTACTTACTTCGACCGGGAAACACCATATATTTT. It codes for CASSSSARQVYLLRPGNTIYF.

The V gene is TRBV7-2, the J gene TRBJ2-7, with TRBD2 matching 9 bases. This CDR3 spans 14 amino acids. CDR1 and CDR2 (germline): SGHTA, FQGNSA. Unmatched junction bases numbered 6, after V lost 5 bases and J lost 4 bases. The CDR3 reads CASSNSGSWYEQYF. CDR3 coding DNA: TGTGCCAGCAGCAATAGCGGGAGTTGGTACGAGCAGTACTTC. Supplemented by reference TRBV7-2 and TRBJ2-7, the full variable domain reads GAGVSQSPSNKVTEKGKDVELRCDPISGHTALYWYRQSLGQGLEFLIYFQGNSAPDKSGLPSDRFSAERTGGSVSTLTIQRTQQEDSAVYLCASSNSGSWYEQYFGPGTRLTVT.

This clonotype was detected ten times or more. The J gene is TRBJ1-5, the V gene TRBV28; D not certain. Germline assignment: CDR1 MDHEN and CDR2 SYDVKM. V dropped 2 bases and J dropped 6 bases, with 8 bases sitting between them. The CDR3 is 13 amino acids. The CDR3 protein is CASSLEGTQPQHF. CDR3 DNA: TGTGCCAGCAGTTTAGAGGGAACTCAGCCCCAGCATTTT.

This clonotype came up many times. This chain connects TRBV28 to TRBJ2-7; TRBD1 aligns across 7 bases. CDR1 is MDHEN, CDR2 SYDVKM, per germline. CDR3 size: 14 residues. Trimming at V came to 3 bases and at J to 4 bases, leaving 6 bases not matched to a gene. The CDR3 region has the DNA TGTGCCAGCAGTTTGGGGACAGAGACTTACGAGCAGTACTTC. Protein product: CASSLGTETYEQYF.

This clonotype was recorded many times. The chain is built from TRBV20-1 and TRBJ1-5; D is unresolved. Germline loops: CDR1 DFQATT, CDR2 SNEGSKA (reference sequence). The V and J ends lost 6 bases and 5 bases respectively, with 11 bases between them. The CDR3 runs 12 residues. The CDR3 DNA reads TGCAGTGCCGTAGGACCAGATCAGCCCCAGCATTTT. Its translation: CSAVGPDQPQHF.

In DNA, the CDR3 is TGCAGTGCTAGGGGGGACGTCGACTCTGGGGCCAACGTCCTGACTTTC. This encodes CSARGDVDSGANVLTF. The chain employs TRBV20-1 and TRBJ2-6; possibly TRBD1 or TRBD2 for D (5 bases each). The CDR3 is 16 residues long. Germline lookup yields CDR1 DFQATT and CDR2 SNEGSKA (reference sequence). V was clipped by 3 bases and J by 0 bases, with 12 bases between them.

This clonotype has at least ten counts. The chain links TRBV11-2 to TRBJ1-2; D uncertain. Trimming shortened V by 5 bases and J by 4 bases, and 14 bases separated the two germline ends. The CDR3 is 14 amino acids. The V gene's germline CDR1 is SGHAT and CDR2 FQNNGV. Written as DNA, the CDR3 is TGTGCCAGCAGCCCGCCCGGCGGTGGCTATGGCTACACCTTC. This codes for CASSPPGGGYGYTF.

J is TRBJ2-2 and V is TRBV5-1; 8 bases are a match to TRBD2. V trimming: 7 bases; J trimming: 2 bases; junction bases outside the gene matches: 7. Germline V gives CDR1 SGHRS, CDR2 YFSETQ. The CDR3 spans 15 residues. The CDR3 region has the DNA TGCGCCAGCTCCCGCGCGGGGGGCAACACCGGGGAGCTGTTTTTT. Residues: CASSRAGGNTGELFF.

This clonotype has only a few counts. The chain couples TRBV6-1 to TRBJ2-6; D gene ambiguous. Germline CDR1 MNHNS, CDR2 SASEGT. The germline V and J ends were trimmed by 5 bases and 0 bases, with 14 bases remaining between them. CDR3 length equals 17 residues. For the CDR3, the DNA is TGTGCCAGCAGTCCGACCCCGACATTCTCTGGGGCCAACGTCCTGACTTTC. Its translation is CASSPTPTFSGANVLTF.

Of note for this clonotype: A read error is likely here: a far larger clone is one base away. The chain uses TRBV6-2 or TRBV6-3 and TRBJ2-5; a possible D gene is TRBD1 (6 bases). Trimming cost V 8 bases and J 1 base, with 14 bases left between them. CDR3 length: 14 amino acids. Germline loops: CDR1 MNHEY, CDR2 SVGEGT. The CDR3 DNA reads as TGTGCCAGCGGCCCCGGGACAACCCAAGAGACCCAGTACTTC. This gives the protein CASGPGTTQETQYF.

This clonotype was detected ten times or more. The chain links TRBV6-2 or TRBV6-3 to TRBJ2-6, with D unresolved. This CDR3 is 14 amino acids long. The V gene's germline CDR1 is MNHEY and CDR2 SVGEGT. V dropped 5 bases and J dropped 1 base, with 6 bases sitting between them. The CDR3 sequence: CASSPDSGANVLTF. Here the CDR3 DNA reads TGTGCCAGCAGTCCCGATTCTGGGGCCAACGTCCTGACTTTC.

As concerns this clonotype: One base away lies a much larger clone, so this may be a sequencing read error. The chain uses TRBV10-3 and TRBJ1-5; D is uncertain. The germline V gene has CDR1 ENHRY and CDR2 SYGVKD. The V end lost 4 bases, the J end lost 7 bases, and 11 bases lay between the germline ends. The CDR3 covers 13 residues. CDR3 coding DNA: TGTGCCATCAGTGTTGCAGACGAACAGCCCCAGCATTTT. Translating gives CAISVADEQPQHF.

A remark on this clonotype: Germline is not matched at one junction end, which may reflect a read error. V is TRBV11-1 and J is TRBJ2-7; 14 bases agree with TRBD2. The V gene's germline CDR1 is SGHAT and CDR2 FQDESV (reference sequence). The CDR3 covers 19 residues. The CDR3 here is CVSSPTRTSGRPLVYEQYF. CDR3 nucleotide sequence: TGTGTCAGCAGCCCGACCAGGACTAGCGGGAGGCCCCTTGTCTACGAGCAGTACTTC.

The rearrangement links TRBV9 to TRBJ2-5; 9 nucleotides align to TRBD1. With V trimmed by 2 bases and J by 5 bases, 4 bases remained unmatched. The CDR3 has 14 amino acids. Germline CDR1 and CDR2: SGDLS and YYNGEE. The CDR3 sequence: CASSVGQGIETQYF. For the CDR3, the DNA is TGTGCCAGCAGCGTTGGACAGGGGATTGAGACCCAGTACTTC.

This clonotype was counted between two and nine times. The chain has TRBV18 and TRBJ2-1; maybe TRBD1 (5 bases). The CDR3 is 13 amino acids. Germline values: CDR1 KGHSH, CDR2 LQKENI. V was cut by 2 bases and J by 6 bases, with 8 bases left in between. CDR3 DNA sequence: TGTGCCAGCTCACCAAACAGGATCAATGAGCAGTTCTTC. It specifies CASSPNRINEQFF. The variable domain in full, completed from reference TRBV18 and TRBJ2-1, reads NAGVMQNPRHLVRRRGQEARLRCSPMKGHSHVYWYRQLPEEGLKFMVYLQKENIIDESGMPKERFSAEFPKEGPSILRIQQVVRGDSAAYFCASSPNRINEQFFGPGTRLTVL.

This clonotype was picked up many times. The chain has TRBV5-1 and TRBJ2-7; D unclear. Trimming took 4 bases from V and 2 from J, leaving 10 bases between them. Germline loops: CDR1 SGHRS, CDR2 YFSETQ. The CDR3 consists of 13 residues. The CDR3, as DNA: TGCGCCAGCAGCGGCCAGGTCGCCTACGAGCAGTACTTC. This translates into CASSGQVAYEQYF.

This clonotype was counted at least ten times. The rearrangement links TRBV27 to TRBJ2-2; 14 bases are a match to TRBD2. After removal of 4 bases from V and 1 base from J, the junction contained 8 bases not matched to a gene. This CDR3 is built from 19 residues. The germline CDR1 and CDR2 sequences are MNHEY and SMNVEV (reference sequence). The CDR3: CASSSGLAGGRKNTGELFF. CDR3 sequence (DNA): TGTGCCAGCAGTTCCGGACTAGCGGGAGGACGAAAGAACACCGGGGAGCTGTTTTTT.

The gene calls are TRBV7-2 and TRBJ1-2, with TRBD1 as a possible D gene (5 bases). The CDR3 totals 15 residues. Germline CDR1 SGHTA, CDR2 FQGNSA. With 1 base removed from V and 6 bases from J, the gap between germline ends came to 15 bases. The CDR3 DNA sequence: TGTGCCAGCAGCTTAGTGGGGCAGACCGGGGATGGCTACACCTTC. Translated, it gives CASSLVGQTGDGYTF. Combining the CDR3 with reference TRBV7-2 and TRBJ1-2 gives the whole variable domain GAGVSQSPSNKVTEKGKDVELRCDPISGHTALYWYRQSLGQGLEFLIYFQGNSAPDKSGLPSDRFSAERTGGSVSTLTIQRTQQEDSAVYLCASSLVGQTGDGYTFGSGTRLTVV.

This clonotype was recorded at least ten times. This rearrangement joins TRBV11-2 to TRBJ1-6; 9 bases agree with TRBD1. CDR3 size: 18 residues. Losses at the gene ends were 4 bases for V and 0 bases for J; bases not matched to a gene: 7. From germline, CDR1 is SGHAT and CDR2 FQNNGV. The DNA of the CDR3 is TGTGCCAGCAGCTCCAAGACAGGGGGAGGCTCCTATAATTCACCCCTCCACTTT. This gives the protein CASSSKTGGGSYNSPLHF.

This chain's CDR3 is CASSLGTPKFF. The CDR3 DNA follows: TGTGCCAGCAGTTTGGGGACCCCGAAGTTCTTC. The rearrangement links TRBV28 to TRBJ2-1, with D perhaps being TRBD1 or TRBD2 (5 bases each). There are 11 residues in the CDR3. Germline CDR1 MDHEN, CDR2 SYDVKM. Trimming took off 3 bases at V and 14 bases at J, with 11 bases between the two ends.

In this sample, this clonotype turned up a few times. The chain has TRBV28 and TRBJ2-1, with 8 bases aligning to TRBD2. Trimming at V came to 7 bases and at J to 4 bases, leaving 6 bases not matched to a gene. Germline V gene lookup returns CDR1 MDHEN and CDR2 SYDVKM. This CDR3 contains 14 residues. The CDR3 DNA sequence: TGTGCCAGCACGATAGCGGGATCGTACAATGAGCAGTTCTTC. This translates into CASTIAGSYNEQFF.

The V call is TRBV2, the J call TRBJ2-2; 16 nucleotides line up with TRBD2. This CDR3 contains 16 residues. After removal of 6 bases from V and 6 bases from J, the junction contained 4 bases not matched to a gene. Germline V gene data show CDR1 as SNHLY and CDR2 as FYNNEI. The CDR3 DNA follows: TGTGCCAGCAGCGCGGGACTAGCGGGAGGGCCCGGGGAGCTGTTTTTT. Protein: CASSAGLAGGPGELFF.